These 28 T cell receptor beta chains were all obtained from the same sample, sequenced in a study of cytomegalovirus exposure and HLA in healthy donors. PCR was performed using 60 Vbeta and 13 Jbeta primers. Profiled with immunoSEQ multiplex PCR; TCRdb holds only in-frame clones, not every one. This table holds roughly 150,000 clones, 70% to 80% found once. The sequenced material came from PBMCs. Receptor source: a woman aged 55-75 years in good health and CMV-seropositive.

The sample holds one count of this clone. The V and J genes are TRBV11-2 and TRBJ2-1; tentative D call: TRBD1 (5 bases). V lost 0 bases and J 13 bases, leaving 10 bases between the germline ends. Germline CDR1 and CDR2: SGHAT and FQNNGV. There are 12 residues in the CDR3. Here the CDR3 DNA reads TGTGCCAGCAGCTTAGACCAGGGAAGACAGTTCTTC. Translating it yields CASSLDQGRQFF.

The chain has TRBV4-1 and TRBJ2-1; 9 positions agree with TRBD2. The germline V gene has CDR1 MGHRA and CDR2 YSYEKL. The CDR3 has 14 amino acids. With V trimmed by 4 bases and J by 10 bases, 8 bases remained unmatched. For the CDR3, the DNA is TGCGCCAGCAGCCTTGGCCCGCTAGCGGGAGAGCAGTTCTTC. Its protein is CASSLGPLAGEQFF.

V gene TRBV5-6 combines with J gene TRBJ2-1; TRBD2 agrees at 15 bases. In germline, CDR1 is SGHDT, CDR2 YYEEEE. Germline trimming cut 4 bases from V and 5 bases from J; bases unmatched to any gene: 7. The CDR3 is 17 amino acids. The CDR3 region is CASSPGLAGGPDNEQFF. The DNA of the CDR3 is TGTGCCAGCAGCCCCGGACTAGCGGGAGGGCCTGACAATGAGCAGTTCTTC.

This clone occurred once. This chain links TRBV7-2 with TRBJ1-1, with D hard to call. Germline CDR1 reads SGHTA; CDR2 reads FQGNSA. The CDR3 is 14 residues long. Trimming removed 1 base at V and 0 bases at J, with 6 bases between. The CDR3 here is CASSLESVNTEAFF. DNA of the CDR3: TGTGCCAGCAGCTTAGAGTCGGTGAACACTGAAGCTTTCTTT.

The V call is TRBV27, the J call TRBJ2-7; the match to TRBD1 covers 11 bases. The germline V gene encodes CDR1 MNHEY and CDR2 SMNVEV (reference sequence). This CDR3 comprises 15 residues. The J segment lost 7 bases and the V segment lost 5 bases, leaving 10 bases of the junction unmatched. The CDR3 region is CASSPPPGTGGEQYF. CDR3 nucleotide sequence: TGTGCCAGCAGTCCTCCCCCCGGGACAGGGGGGGAGCAGTACTTC.

The chain's CDR3 is CSVDGQGYNEQFF. CDR3 nucleotides: TGCAGCGTTGACGGGCAGGGTTACAATGAGCAGTTCTTC. The rearrangement uses TRBV29-1 and TRBJ2-1; D is perhaps TRBD1 (5 bases). V was cut by 3 bases and J by 4 bases, with 10 bases left in between. Germline lookup yields CDR1 SQVTM and CDR2 ANQGSEA. This CDR3 region has 13 residues.

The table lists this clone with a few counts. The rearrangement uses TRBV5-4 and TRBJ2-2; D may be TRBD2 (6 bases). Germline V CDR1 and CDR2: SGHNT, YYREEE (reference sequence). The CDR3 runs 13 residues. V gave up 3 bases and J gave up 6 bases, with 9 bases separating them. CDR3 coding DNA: TGTGCCAGCAGCTCCTCGGGGGCCGGGGAGCTGTTTTTT. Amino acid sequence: CASSSSGAGELFF.

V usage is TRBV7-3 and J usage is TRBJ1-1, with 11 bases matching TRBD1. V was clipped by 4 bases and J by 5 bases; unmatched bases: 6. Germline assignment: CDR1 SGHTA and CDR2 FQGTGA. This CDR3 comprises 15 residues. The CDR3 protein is CASSSDRGRGTEAFF. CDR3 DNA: TGTGCCAGCAGCTCGGACAGGGGGCGGGGGACTGAAGCTTTCTTT.

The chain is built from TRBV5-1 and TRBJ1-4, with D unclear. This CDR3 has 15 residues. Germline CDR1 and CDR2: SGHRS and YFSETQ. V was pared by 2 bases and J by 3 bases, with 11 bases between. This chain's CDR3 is CASSLEGRPNEKLFF. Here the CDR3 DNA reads TGCGCCAGCAGCTTAGAGGGCAGACCTAATGAAAAACTGTTTTTT.

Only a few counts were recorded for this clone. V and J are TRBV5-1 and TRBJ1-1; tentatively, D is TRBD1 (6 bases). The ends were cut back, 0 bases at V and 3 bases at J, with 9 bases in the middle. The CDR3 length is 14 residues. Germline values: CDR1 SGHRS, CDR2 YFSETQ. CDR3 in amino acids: CASSLGYRDTEAFF. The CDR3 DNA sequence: TGCGCCAGCAGCTTGGGCTACAGGGACACTGAAGCTTTCTTT.

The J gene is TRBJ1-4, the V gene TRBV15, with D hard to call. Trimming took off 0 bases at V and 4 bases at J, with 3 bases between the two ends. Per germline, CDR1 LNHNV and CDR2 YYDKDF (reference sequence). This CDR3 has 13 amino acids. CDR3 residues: CATSRERNEKLFF. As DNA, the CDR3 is TGTGCCACCAGCAGAGAGCGTAATGAAAAACTGTTTTTT.

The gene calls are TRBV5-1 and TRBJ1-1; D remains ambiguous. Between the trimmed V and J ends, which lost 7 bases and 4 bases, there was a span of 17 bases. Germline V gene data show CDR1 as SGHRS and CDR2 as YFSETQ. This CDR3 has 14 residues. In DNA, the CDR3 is TGCGCCAGCTCCCCCGGGTCTAGGTTCACTGAAGCTTTCTTT. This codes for CASSPGSRFTEAFF.

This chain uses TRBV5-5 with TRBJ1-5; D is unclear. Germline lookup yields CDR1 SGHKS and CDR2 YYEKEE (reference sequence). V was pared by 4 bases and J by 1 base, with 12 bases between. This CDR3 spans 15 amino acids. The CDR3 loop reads CASSLYSQSNQPQHF. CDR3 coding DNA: TGTGCCAGCAGCCTGTATTCGCAGAGCAATCAGCCCCAGCATTTT.

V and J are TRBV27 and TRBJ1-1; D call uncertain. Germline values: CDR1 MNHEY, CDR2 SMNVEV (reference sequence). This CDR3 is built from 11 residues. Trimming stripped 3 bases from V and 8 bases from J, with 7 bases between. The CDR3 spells CASSLGGEAFF. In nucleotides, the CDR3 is TGTGCCAGCAGTTTGGGAGGGGAAGCTTTCTTT.

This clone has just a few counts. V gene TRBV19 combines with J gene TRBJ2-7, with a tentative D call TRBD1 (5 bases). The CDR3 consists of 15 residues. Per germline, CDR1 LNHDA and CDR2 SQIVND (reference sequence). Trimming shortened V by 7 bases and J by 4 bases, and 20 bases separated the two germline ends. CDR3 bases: TGTGCCAGTACCCCTCAGGGTGGCCCTGCGTACGAGCAGTACTTC. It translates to CASTPQGGPAYEQYF.

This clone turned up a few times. The DNA of the CDR3 is TGTGCCAGCAACGATTGGACAGGGGGGTCCTACGAGCAGTACTTC. Translating it yields CASNDWTGGSYEQYF. This chain links TRBV7-9 with TRBJ2-7; 10 bases fit TRBD1. Germline V gives CDR1 SEHNR, CDR2 FQNEAQ (reference sequence). The junction had 7 bases not matched to a gene; V was cut back by 7 bases and J by 1 base. The CDR3 covers 15 residues.

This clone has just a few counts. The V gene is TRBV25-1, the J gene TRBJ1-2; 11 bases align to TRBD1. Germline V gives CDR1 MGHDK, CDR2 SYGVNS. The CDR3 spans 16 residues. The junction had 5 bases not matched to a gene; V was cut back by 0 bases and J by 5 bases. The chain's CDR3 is CASSEYYGDRGYGYTF. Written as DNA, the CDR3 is TGTGCCAGCAGTGAATATTACGGGGACAGGGGGTATGGCTACACCTTC.

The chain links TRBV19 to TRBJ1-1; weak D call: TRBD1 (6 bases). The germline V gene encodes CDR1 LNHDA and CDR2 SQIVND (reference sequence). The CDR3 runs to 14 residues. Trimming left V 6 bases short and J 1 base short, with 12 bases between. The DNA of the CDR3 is TGTGCCAGTAGGACACGGACAGAGAACACTGAAGCTTTCTTT. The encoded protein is CASRTRTENTEAFF. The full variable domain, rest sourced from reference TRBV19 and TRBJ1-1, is DGGITQSPKYLFRKEGQNVTLSCEQNLNHDAMYWYRQDPGQGLRLIYYSQIVNDFQKGDIAEGYSVSREKKESFPLTVTSAQKNPTAFYLCASRTRTENTEAFFGQGTRLTVV.

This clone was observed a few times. DNA for the CDR3: TGTGCCTGGAGTGTACTATACGAGCAGTACTTC. It yields the protein CAWSVLYEQYF. The chain has TRBV30 and TRBJ2-7; D is ambiguous. Germline V gene sequence: CDR1 GTSNPN, CDR2 SVGIG (reference sequence). Trimming removed 0 bases at V and 4 bases at J, with 4 bases between. This CDR3 contains 11 residues.

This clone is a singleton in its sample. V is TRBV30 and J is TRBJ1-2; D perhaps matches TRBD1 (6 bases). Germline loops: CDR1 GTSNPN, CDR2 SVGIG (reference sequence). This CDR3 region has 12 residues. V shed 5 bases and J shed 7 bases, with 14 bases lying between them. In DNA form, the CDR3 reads TGTGCCTGGTCGGGGGGGCTGGGTGGCTACACCTTC. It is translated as CAWSGGLGGYTF.

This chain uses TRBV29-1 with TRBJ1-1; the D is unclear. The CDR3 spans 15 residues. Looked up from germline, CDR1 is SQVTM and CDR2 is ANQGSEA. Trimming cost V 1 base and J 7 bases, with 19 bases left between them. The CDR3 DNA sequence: TGCAGCGTTGAAGGGACCCCCTCGGGAGTTAATGAAGCTTTCTTT. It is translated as CSVEGTPSGVNEAFF.

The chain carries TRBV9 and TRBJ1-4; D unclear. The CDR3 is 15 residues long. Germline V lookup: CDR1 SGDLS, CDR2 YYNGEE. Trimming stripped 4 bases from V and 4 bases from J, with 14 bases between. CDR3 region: CASSLGPGINEKLFF. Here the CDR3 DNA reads TGTGCCAGCAGCCTAGGCCCGGGAATTAATGAAAAACTGTTTTTT.

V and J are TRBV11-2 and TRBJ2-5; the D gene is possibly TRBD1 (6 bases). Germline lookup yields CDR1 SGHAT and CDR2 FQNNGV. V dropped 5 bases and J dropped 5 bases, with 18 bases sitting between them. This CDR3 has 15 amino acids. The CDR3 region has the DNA TGTGCCAGCAGCAGAGCCGGGACAACTGCGGAGACCCAGTACTTC. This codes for CASSRAGTTAETQYF.

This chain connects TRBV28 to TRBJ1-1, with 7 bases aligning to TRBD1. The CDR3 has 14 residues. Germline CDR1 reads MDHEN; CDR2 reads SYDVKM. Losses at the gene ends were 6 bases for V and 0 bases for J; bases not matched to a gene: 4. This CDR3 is CASRLQGLNTEAFF. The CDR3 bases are TGTGCCAGCAGATTACAGGGGTTGAACACTGAAGCTTTCTTT.

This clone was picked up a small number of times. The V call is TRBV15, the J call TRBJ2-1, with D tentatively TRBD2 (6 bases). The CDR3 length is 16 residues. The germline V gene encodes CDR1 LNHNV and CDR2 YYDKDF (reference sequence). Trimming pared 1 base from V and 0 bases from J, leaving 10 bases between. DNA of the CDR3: TGTGCCACCAGCAGAGGGTTACTAGCCTCCTACAATGAGCAGTTCTTC. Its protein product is CATSRGLLASYNEQFF.

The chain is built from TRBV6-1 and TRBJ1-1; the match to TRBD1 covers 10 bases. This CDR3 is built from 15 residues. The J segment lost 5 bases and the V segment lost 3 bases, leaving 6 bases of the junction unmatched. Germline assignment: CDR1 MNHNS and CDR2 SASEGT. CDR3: CASSDPGQGRTEAFF. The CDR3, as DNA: TGTGCCAGCAGTGACCCGGGACAGGGGAGGACTGAAGCTTTCTTT.

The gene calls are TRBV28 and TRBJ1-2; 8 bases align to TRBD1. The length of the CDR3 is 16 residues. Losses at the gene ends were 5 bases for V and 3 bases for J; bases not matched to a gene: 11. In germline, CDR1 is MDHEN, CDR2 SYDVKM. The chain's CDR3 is CASSPFQGAPYYGYTF. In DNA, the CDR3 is TGTGCCAGCAGTCCCTTCCAGGGGGCGCCATACTATGGCTACACCTTC.

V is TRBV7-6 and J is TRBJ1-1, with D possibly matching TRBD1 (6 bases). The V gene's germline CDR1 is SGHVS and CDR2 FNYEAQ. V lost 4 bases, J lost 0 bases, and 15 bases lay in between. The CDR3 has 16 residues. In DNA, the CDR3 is TGTGCCAGCAGCTCCGCCCCGGACAGAGTGAACACTGAAGCTTTCTTT. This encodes CASSSAPDRVNTEAFF.